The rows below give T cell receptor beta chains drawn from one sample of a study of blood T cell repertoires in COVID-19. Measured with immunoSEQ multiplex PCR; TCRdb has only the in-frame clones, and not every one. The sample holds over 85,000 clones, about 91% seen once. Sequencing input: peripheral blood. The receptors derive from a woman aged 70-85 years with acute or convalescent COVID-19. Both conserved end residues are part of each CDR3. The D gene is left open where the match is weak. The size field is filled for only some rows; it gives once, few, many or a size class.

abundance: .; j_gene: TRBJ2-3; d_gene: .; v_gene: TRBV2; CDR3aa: CASYTDFGTDTQYF; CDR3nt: TGTGCCAGCTACACTGACTTCGGCACAGATACGCAGTATTTT
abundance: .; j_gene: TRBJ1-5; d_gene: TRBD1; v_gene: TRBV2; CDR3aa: CASSEDRGSQPQHF; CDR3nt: TGTGCCAGCAGTGAAGACAGGGGCAGTCAGCCCCAGCATTTT
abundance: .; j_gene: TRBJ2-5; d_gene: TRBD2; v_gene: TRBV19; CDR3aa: CASSGGFQETQYF; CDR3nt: TGTGCCAGTAGCGGGGGGTTTCAAGAGACCCAGTACTTC
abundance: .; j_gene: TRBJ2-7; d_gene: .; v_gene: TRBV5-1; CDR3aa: CASSLGLGQHEQYF; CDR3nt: TGCGCCAGCAGCTTGGGATTAGGACAGCACGAGCAGTACTTC
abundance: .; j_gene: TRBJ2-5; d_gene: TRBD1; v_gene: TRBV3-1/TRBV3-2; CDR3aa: CASSQGLTGGETQYF; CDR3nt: TGTGCCAGCAGCCAAGGGTTGACAGGGGGTGAGACCCAGTACTTC
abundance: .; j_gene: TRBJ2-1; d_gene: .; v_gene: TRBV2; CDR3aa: CASSSSSDNEQFF; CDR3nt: TGTGCCAGCAGTTCCTCTAGCGACAATGAGCAGTTCTTC
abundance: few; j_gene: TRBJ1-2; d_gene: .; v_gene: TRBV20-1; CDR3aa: CSASMNYGYTF; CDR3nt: TGCAGTGCTAGCATGAACTATGGCTACACCTTC
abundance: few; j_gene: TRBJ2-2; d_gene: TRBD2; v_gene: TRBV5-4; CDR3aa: CASSLGPGGRAIGELFF; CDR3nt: TGTGCCAGCAGCTTGGGGCCGGGCGGGAGGGCTATCGGGGAGCTGTTTTTT
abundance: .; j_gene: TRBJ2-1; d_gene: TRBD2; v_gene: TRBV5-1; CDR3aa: CASSLAASGRSTYNEQFF; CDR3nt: TGCGCCAGCAGCTTGGCTGCTAGCGGGAGATCGACCTACAATGAGCAGTTCTTC
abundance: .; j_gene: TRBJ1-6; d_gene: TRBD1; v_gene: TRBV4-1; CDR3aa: CASSQGQGLSYNSPLHF; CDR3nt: TGCGCCAGCAGCCAGGGACAGGGTTTGTCCTATAATTCACCCCTCCACTTT
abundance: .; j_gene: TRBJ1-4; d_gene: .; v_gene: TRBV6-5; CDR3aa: CASSRLQTTNEKLFF; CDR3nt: TGTGCCAGCAGCCGCCTTCAGACAACTAATGAAAAACTGTTTTTT
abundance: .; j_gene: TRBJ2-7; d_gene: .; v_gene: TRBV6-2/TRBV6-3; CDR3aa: CASSYGARFYEQYF; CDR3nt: TGTGCCAGCAGTTACGGGGCGAGATTTTACGAGCAGTACTTC
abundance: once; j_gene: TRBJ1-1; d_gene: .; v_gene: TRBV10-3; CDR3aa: CAISDRGDTEAFF; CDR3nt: TGTGCCATCAGTGACAGGGGTGACACTGAAGCTTTCTTT
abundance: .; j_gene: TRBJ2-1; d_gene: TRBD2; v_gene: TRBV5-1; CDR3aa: CASSLRSSGYNEQFF; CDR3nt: TGTGCCAGCAGCTTGAGGTCTAGCGGATACAATGAGCAGTTCTTC